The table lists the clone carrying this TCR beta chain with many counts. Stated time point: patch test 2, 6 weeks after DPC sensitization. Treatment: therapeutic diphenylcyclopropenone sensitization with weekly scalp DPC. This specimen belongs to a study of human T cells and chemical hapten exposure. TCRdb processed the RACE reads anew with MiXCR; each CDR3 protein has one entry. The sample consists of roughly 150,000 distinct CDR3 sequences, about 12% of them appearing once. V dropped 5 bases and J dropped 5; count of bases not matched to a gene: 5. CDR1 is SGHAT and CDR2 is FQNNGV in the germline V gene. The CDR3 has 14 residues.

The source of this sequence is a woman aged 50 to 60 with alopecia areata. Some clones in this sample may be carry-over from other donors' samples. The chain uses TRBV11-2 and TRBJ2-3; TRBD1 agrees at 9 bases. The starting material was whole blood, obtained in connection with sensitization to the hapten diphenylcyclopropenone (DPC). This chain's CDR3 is CASSADRGGDTQYF. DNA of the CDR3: TGTGCCAGCAGCGCGGACAGGGGTGGAGATACGCAGTATTTT.